This TCR beta chain was sequenced for a study of T-cell memory formation after mild COVID-19 (dated by TCRdb to the early 2020s). For the study in its entirety: Most TCR sequence clusters were specific to one of the two donors. T-cell clones expanding and contracting after mild COVID-19 in two donors were tracked by longitudinal TCRalpha and TCRbeta repertoire sequencing. The cohort comprised two young, previously healthy adult volunteers, one female and one male. On the study overall, not on this receptor specifically: From day 15 to 85, contracting clones showed balanced CD4/CD8 phenotypes, whereas a second wave of clones that expanded from day 15 to 37 leaned towards CD4+. Contracting CD4+ clones were found mainly in CM and EM memory subsets, while CD8+ clones were enriched in EMRA. SARS-CoV-2 specificity was not confirmed for the second-wave clones peaking on day 37. The study covered only a couple of mild cases, and larger cohorts including severe cases with pre-infection samples were considered necessary. Some responding clones were detected in pre-infection memory, which suggested that pre-existing cross-reactive memory T cells had joined the SARS-CoV-2 response.

Ficoll-Paque density gradient centrifugation was the method used to isolate PBMCs. Sequencing relied on an Illumina NovaSeq 6000. TCRalpha and TCRbeta cDNA libraries were built by 5'RACE with constant-segment primers, adding sample barcodes and unique molecular identifiers. Trizol reagent was used to extract RNA from every sample. Amplification of the libraries took two PCR steps, and the second step added a second sample barcode plus Illumina TruSeq adapters. Libraries were sequenced on an Illumina NovaSeq with 2 x 150 bp paired-end reads. In the source study's methods: Demultiplexing of reads and collapsing into UMI-guided consensus sequences were performed with migec v1.2.7. With mixcr v2.1.11, UMI consensuses were aligned to TRA and TRB V and J templates and assembled into clonotypes. A clonotype was counted as expanded or contracted only when both edgeR and NoisET called the clonotype significant, with the noise models trained on biological replicates. For edgeR calls, a false discovery rate-adjusted p below 0.01 and a log2 fold-change threshold of 1 were applied. As an exploratory analysis of dynamics, PCA with hierarchical clustering was applied to max-normalized trajectories of the 1000 most abundant clonotypes. Separately sequenced CD4+ and CD8+ repertoires were used to assign a CD4 or CD8 phenotype to each responding clone. TCRdb reworked the public reads: Q25 trimming with fastp, MiXCR clone assembly, productive beta chains retained. Entries that share a CDR3 protein sequence are merged under the most common genes and DNA. The V and J calls were not made by the authors but by TCRdb's processing. The table for this sample lists about 180,000 distinct CDR3 sequences; about 18% of them were counted only once. Roughly 3.9% of the sample goes to the ten largest clones.

Points on this clonotype: What antigen it recognizes has not been identified. Per-base qualities were not stored, and no clone one base away is much larger.

This receptor was identified in a man between 18 and 35 years old who had mild COVID-19 (a few samples of this study predate the infection). The sample titles of this study are shuffled in the database, so cell type and time point are left out; the donor was told from shared clones. The sequenced sample was PBMCs or a T cell subset sorted from them (not recorded which).

The CDR3 loop reads CASSRVGISSYEQYF. The sequence in DNA is TGTGCCAGCAGTAGGGTGGGAATCAGCTCCTACGAGCAGTACTTC. The chain employs TRBV25-1 and TRBJ2-7; the D gene remains uncertain. The CDR3 measures 15 amino acids from cysteine to phenylalanine. The read is trimmed to its CDR3 DNA, 45 bases read in frame from base 1. Between the V and J ends, shortened by 5 bases and 0 bases respectively, the junction contains 14 bases. Sequences MGHDK (CDR1) and SYGVNS (CDR2) are obtained from the germline V gene.